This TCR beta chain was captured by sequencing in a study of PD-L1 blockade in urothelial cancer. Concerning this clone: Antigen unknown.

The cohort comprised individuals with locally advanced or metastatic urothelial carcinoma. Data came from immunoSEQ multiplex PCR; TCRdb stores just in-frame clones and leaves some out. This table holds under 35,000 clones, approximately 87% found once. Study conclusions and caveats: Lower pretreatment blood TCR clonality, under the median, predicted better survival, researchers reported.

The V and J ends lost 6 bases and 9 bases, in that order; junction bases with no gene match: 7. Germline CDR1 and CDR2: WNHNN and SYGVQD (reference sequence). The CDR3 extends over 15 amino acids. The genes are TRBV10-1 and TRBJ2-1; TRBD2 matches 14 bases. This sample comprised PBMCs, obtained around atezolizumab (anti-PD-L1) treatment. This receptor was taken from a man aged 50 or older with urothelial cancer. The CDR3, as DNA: TGCGCCAGCAGCGGGACTAGCGGGAGAAGTGGTGAGCAGTTCTTC. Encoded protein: CASSGTSGRSGEQFF.